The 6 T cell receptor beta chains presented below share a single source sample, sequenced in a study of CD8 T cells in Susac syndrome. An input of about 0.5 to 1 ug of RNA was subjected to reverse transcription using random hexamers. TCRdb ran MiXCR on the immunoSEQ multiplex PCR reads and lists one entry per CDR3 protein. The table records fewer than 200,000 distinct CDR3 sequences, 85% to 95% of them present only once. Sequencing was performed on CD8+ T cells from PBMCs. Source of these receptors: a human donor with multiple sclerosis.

The CDR3 nucleotides read TGTGCCAGCAGCTTGGGACTGGAAGGTTACGAGCAGTACTTC. Residues: CASSLGLEGYEQYF. The genes are TRBV5-4 and TRBJ2-7; no clear D gene. CDR3 length: 14 amino acids. Germline CDR1 reads SGHNT; CDR2 reads YYREEE (reference sequence). V was cut by 0 bases and J by 4 bases, with 11 bases left in between.

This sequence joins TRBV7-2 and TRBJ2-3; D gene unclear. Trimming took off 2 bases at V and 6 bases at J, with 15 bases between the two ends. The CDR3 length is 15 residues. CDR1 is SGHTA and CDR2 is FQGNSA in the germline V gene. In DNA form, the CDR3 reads TGTGCCAGCAGCTTACGGTTGGGCAGAGGCGATACGCAGTATTTT. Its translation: CASSLRLGRGDTQYF.

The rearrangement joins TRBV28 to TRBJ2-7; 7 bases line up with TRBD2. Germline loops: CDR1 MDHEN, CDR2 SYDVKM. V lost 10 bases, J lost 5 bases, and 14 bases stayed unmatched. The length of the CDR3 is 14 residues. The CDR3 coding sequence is TGTGCCACCTCAGTTTTTGCGGGAGTCGACGAGCAGTACTTC. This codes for CATSVFAGVDEQYF.

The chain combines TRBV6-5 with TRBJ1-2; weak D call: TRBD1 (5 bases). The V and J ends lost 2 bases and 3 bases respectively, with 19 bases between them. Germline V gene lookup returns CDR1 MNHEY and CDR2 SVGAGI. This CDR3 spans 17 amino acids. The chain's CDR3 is CASSYARAAGGDYGYTF. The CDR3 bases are TGTGCCAGCAGTTACGCCCGGGCGGCGGGGGGTGACTATGGCTACACCTTC.

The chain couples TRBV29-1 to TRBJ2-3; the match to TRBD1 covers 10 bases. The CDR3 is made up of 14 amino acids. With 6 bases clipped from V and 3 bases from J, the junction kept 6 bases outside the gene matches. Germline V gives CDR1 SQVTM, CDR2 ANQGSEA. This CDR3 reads CSVEGQGLTDTQYF. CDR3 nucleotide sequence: TGCAGCGTGGAGGGACAGGGGTTAACAGATACGCAGTATTTT.

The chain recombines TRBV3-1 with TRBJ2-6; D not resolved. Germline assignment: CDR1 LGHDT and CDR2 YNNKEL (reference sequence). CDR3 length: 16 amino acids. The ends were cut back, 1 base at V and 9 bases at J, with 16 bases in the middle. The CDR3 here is CASSQGGVPSYNVLTF. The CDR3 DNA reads TGTGCCAGCAGCCAAGGTGGGGTCCCCTCCTACAACGTCCTGACTTTC.